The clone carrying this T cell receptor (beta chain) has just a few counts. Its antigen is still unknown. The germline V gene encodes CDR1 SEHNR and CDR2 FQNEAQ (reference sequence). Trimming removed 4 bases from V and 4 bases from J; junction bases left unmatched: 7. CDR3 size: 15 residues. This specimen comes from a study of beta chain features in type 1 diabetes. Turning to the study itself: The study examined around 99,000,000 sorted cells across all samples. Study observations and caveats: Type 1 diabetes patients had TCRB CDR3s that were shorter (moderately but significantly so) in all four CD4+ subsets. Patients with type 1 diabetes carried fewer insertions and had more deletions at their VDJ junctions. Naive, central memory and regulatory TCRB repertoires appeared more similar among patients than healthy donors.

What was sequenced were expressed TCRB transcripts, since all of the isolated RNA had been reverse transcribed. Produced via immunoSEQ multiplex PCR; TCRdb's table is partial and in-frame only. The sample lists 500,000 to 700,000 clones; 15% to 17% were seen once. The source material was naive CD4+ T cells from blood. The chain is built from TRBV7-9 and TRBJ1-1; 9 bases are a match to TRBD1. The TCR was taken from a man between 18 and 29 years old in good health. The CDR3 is CASSYRTGGGTEAFF. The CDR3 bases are TGTGCCAGCAGCTACCGAACAGGGGGCGGCACTGAAGCTTTCTTT.